This note documents a single T cell receptor beta chain sequence. The sample is drawn from a study of T cell responses to AZD1222 COVID-19 vaccine. Germline V gene data show CDR1 as GTSNPN and CDR2 as SVGIG (reference sequence). The CDR3 consists of 14 residues. The ends were cut back, 4 bases at V and 7 bases at J, with 19 bases in the middle. Some clones are missing from TCRdb's copy, which holds only in-frame ones; the method was immunoSEQ multiplex PCR. The sample yields approximately 110,000 clones, 87% seen once. Sequenced material: peripheral blood, taken on day 0 of AZD1222 vaccination. This chain uses TRBV30 with TRBJ1-2; no firm D call. The receptor's source is an adult in good health. The CDR3 is CAWIGESVGGGYTF. The CDR3 DNA reads TGTGCCTGGATCGGGGAAAGTGTTGGTGGTGGCTACACCTTC.